The next 32 T cell receptor beta chains were all read from a single sample in a study of tumor-infiltrating lymphocytes in primary liver carcinoma. A primer in the constant region served to generate TCR beta cDNA from roughly 520 ng of total RNA. Modified slightly, ARM-PCR produced TCR beta libraries over three nested multiplex PCR rounds. Forward primers for TRBV1-TRBV30 and a C-beta reverse primer served the first two PCR rounds, at about 10 cycles each. TCRdb called the multiplex PCR reads again in MiXCR, with one record for every CDR3 protein. The sample lists about 200,000 distinct CDR3 sequences, approximately 65% occurring once. The authors took blood RNA from unsorted whole blood and also extracted germline DNA. The sample was peripheral blood. The receptors derive from a woman in her fifties or sixties with primary liver carcinoma and hepatitis B virus infection.

The CDR3 spells CASSRLTSGISYEQYF. CDR3 nucleotide sequence: TGTGCCAGCAGCCGACTGACTAGCGGGATCTCCTACGAGCAGTACTTC. The gene calls are TRBV28 and TRBJ2-7; 11 bases match TRBD2. The CDR3 consists of 16 residues. CDR1 and CDR2 (germline): MDHEN, SYDVKM. The V segment lost 6 bases and the J segment 0 bases; nucleotides outside the gene matches: 7.

This chain connects TRBV7-8 to TRBJ1-6; D gene uncertain. Germline CDR1 and CDR2: SGHVS and FQNEAQ. V gave up 1 base and J gave up 0 bases, with 7 bases separating them. This CDR3 has 16 residues. For the CDR3, the DNA is TGTGCCAGCAGCTTAGACAGCAGCTCCTATAATTCACCCCTCCACTTT. Protein: CASSLDSSSYNSPLHF.

There are a few counts of this clonotype. The chain has TRBV12-3 or TRBV12-4 and TRBJ2-1, with 7 positions matching TRBD2. This CDR3 spans 17 amino acids. J was trimmed by 0 bases and V by 7 bases; bases with no gene match: 12. In DNA, the CDR3 is TGTGCCAGCACCCCCCCCCGGGGCGGGAGCTCCTACAATGAGCAGTTCTTC. This translates into CASTPPRGGSSYNEQFF.

Ten or more counts support this clonotype. The chain has TRBV6-2 or TRBV6-3 and TRBJ2-1; D perhaps matches TRBD2 (6 bases). This CDR3 has 17 residues. The V and J ends lost 0 bases and 6 bases respectively, with 18 bases between them. In germline, CDR1 is MNHEY, CDR2 SVGEGT. CDR3 residues: CASSYSPLALTTNEQFF. The CDR3 DNA is TGTGCCAGCAGTTACTCCCCACTAGCTCTTACAACCAATGAGCAGTTCTTC.

The chain joins TRBV19 to TRBJ2-7; 12 bases align to TRBD2. Per the germline V gene, CDR1 is LNHDA and CDR2 is SQIVND (reference sequence). The V segment lost 5 bases and the J segment 5 bases; nucleotides outside the gene matches: 7. The CDR3 extends over 15 amino acids. CDR3 nucleotide sequence: TGTGCCAGTAGTTTGAAGACTAGCGGGAGAAACGAGCAGTACTTC. The encoded protein is CASSLKTSGRNEQYF. The variable domain in full, completed from reference TRBV19 and TRBJ2-7, reads DGGITQSPKYLFRKEGQNVTLSCEQNLNHDAMYWYRQDPGQGLRLIYYSQIVNDFQKGDIAEGYSVSREKKESFPLTVTSAQKNPTAFYLCASSLKTSGRNEQYFGPGTRLTVT.

The chain is built from TRBV5-1 and TRBJ2-7; possibly TRBD1 for D (5 bases). The CDR3 is 13 amino acids. The V gene's germline CDR1 is SGHRS and CDR2 YFSETQ. V was cut by 4 bases and J by 3 bases, with 11 bases left in between. CDR3 residues: CASSGFTGYEQYF. The CDR3 region has the DNA TGCGCCAGCAGCGGTTTTACAGGCTACGAGCAGTACTTC.

V and J are TRBV5-1 and TRBJ1-2, with a tentative D call TRBD1 (5 bases). The CDR3 has 15 amino acids. In germline, CDR1 is SGHRS, CDR2 YFSETQ. The V gene lost 0 bases and the J gene lost 2 bases, with 11 bases spanning the gap. In nucleotides, the CDR3 is TGCGCCAGCAGCTTGGGGACACCTATCAACTATGGCTACACCTTC. Its translation: CASSLGTPINYGYTF.

This chain joins TRBV4-1 and TRBJ2-1; D may be TRBD2 (5 bases). This CDR3 is 15 amino acids long. Germline V CDR1 and CDR2: MGHRA, YSYEKL. V dropped 1 base and J dropped 3 bases, with 10 bases sitting between them. CDR3 nucleotide sequence: TGCGCCAGCAGCCAAGGACAAGCGGACTACAATGAGCAGTTCTTC. Protein product: CASSQGQADYNEQFF.

The chain links TRBV11-2 to TRBJ2-1, with D perhaps assigned TRBD1 or TRBD2 (5 bases each). The J call is uncertain, as TRBJ2-7 better fits the DNA end. Germline CDR1 and CDR2: SGHAT and FQNNGV. There are 14 residues in the CDR3. For the CDR3, the DNA is TGTGCCAGCAGCTTAGATCCGGGGCTAGGGGAGCAGTACTTC. It yields the protein CASSLDPGLGEQYF.

A remark on this clonotype: Its ends do not fully match the called genes, so a read error is possible. V is TRBV7-9 and J is TRBJ2-6; 11 nucleotides agree with TRBD1. There are 18 residues in the CDR3. Germline V gives CDR1 SEHNR, CDR2 FQNEAQ (reference sequence). For the CDR3, the DNA is TGTACCAGCAGCCCGGACAGGGGGCATAAACCTGGGGCCAACGTCCTGACTTTC. Amino acids: CTSSPDRGHKPGANVLTF.

V gene TRBV6-1 combines with J gene TRBJ1-5; D perhaps matches TRBD1 (5 bases). Germline CDR1 MNHNS, CDR2 SASEGT. V was cut by 3 bases and J by 3 bases, with 15 bases left in between. There are 16 residues in the CDR3. The CDR3 DNA sequence: TGTGCCAGCAGTGATTTTGGGACCTACTACAATCAGCCCCAGCATTTT. It specifies CASSDFGTYYNQPQHF.

Concerning this clonotype: A much larger clone differs by one base, so this may be a read error. The rearrangement joins TRBV6-1 to TRBJ1-1, with D unresolved. Trimming took off 8 bases at V and 0 bases at J, with 13 bases between the two ends. CDR1 and CDR2 from the germline V gene are MNHNS and SASEGT. This CDR3 spans 14 amino acids. The CDR3 spells CASDSYSLNTEAFF. The DNA of the CDR3 is TGTGCCAGCGATAGTTACAGCTTGAACACTGAAGCTTTCTTT.

Details on this clonotype: It is likely a read error, because the conserved phenylalanine at the end of the CDR3 is missing. The chain links TRBV29-1 to TRBJ2-3, with a tentative D call TRBD2 (6 bases). V lost 6 bases to trimming and J lost 0 bases, with 10 bases between them. Germline lookup yields CDR1 SQVTM and CDR2 ANQGSEA. The CDR3 length is 13 residues. CDR3 nucleotides: TGCAGCGTCACTAGCCGTAGCACAGATACGCAGTATTCT. Amino acid sequence: CSVTSRSTDTQYS.

On this clonotype itself: This clone may be a read error of a much larger clone one base away. This chain links TRBV4-1 with TRBJ2-3; D is ambiguous. CDR1 MGHRA and CDR2 YSYEKL come from the germline V gene. The CDR3 consists of 14 residues. The CDR3, as DNA: TGCGCCAGCGGCCAATTCAGACCCGCAGATACGCAGTATTTT. Its translation: CASGQFRPADTQYF.

The chain combines TRBV5-4 with TRBJ2-2; a possible D gene is TRBD1 (6 bases). The germline gives CDR1 SGHNT, CDR2 YYREEE (reference sequence). This CDR3 region has 16 residues. Trimming took 3 bases from V and 2 from J, leaving 14 bases between them. The CDR3 loop reads CASSSRTVRNTGELFF. The CDR3, as DNA: TGTGCCAGCAGCTCTAGGACAGTAAGAAACACCGGGGAGCTGTTTTTT.

Turning to this clonotype: A much more abundant neighbour one base away suggests this may be a read error. This rearrangement joins TRBV6-5 to TRBJ1-2; tentatively, D is TRBD1 (6 bases). This CDR3 is 15 amino acids long. The V and J ends lost 1 base and 4 bases respectively, with 13 bases between them. The germline gives CDR1 MNHEY, CDR2 SVGAGI. The DNA of the CDR3 is TGTGCCAGCAGTTACTTCCGAGACAGGCCCTATGGCTACACCTTC. Amino acids: CASSYFRDRPYGYTF.

Notes on this clonotype: This may come from a read error, since a much larger clone is one base off. The V and J genes are TRBV11-2 and TRBJ1-1, with 10 bases aligning to TRBD1. In germline, CDR1 is SGHAT, CDR2 FQNNGV. The CDR3 consists of 15 residues. The V segment lost 5 bases and the J segment 4 bases; nucleotides outside the gene matches: 7. The CDR3, as DNA: TGTGCCAGCAGCCCTTGGACAGGGGGGAGCACTGAAGCTTTCTTT. It is translated as CASSPWTGGSTEAFF.

This clonotype was recorded many times. V usage is TRBV29-1 and J usage is TRBJ1-1; 7 positions agree with TRBD1. The CDR3 sequence is 16 residues long. V shed 1 base, J shed 7 bases, and the junction held 15 bases outside the gene matches. Germline V gene lookup returns CDR1 SQVTM and CDR2 ANQGSEA. The CDR3 region is CSVEVRGRIRNVEAFF. The DNA for the CDR3 is TGCAGCGTTGAAGTTAGGGGGCGTATAAGAAATGTTGAAGCTTTCTTT. Full variable domain (rest looked up from reference TRBV29-1 and TRBJ1-1): SAVISQKPSRDICQRGTSLTIQCQVDSQVTMMFWYRQQPGQSLTLIATANQGSEATYESGFVIDKFPISRPNLTFSTLTVSNMSPEDSSIYLCSVEVRGRIRNVEAFFGQGTRLTVV.

V usage is TRBV7-9 and J usage is TRBJ2-3, with 7 bases fitting TRBD2. The germline V gene has CDR1 SEHNR and CDR2 FQNEAQ (reference sequence). The ends lost 3 bases at V and 2 bases at J; junction bases unmatched: 11. CDR3 length equals 17 residues. In DNA form, the CDR3 reads TGTGCCAGCAGCTTTCAAAAGGCTAGCGGTTACACAGATACGCAGTATTTT. This gives the protein CASSFQKASGYTDTQYF. The variable domain in full, with the rest retrieved from reference TRBV7-9 and TRBJ2-3, is DTGVSQNPRHKITKRGQNVTFRCDPISEHNRLYWYRQTLGQGPEFLTYFQNEAQLEKSRLLSDRFSAERPKGSFSTLEIQRTEQGDSAMYLCASSFQKASGYTDTQYFGPGTRLTVL.

Comment on this clonotype: Being one base from a much bigger clone, this may be a read error. Since no conserved phenylalanine or tryptophan closes the CDR3, a read error is the likely cause. The gene calls are TRBV13 and TRBJ2-1, with 10 positions matching TRBD1. Germline-derived CDR1 and CDR2 are PRHDT and FYEKMQ (reference sequence). After removal of 4 bases from V and 2 bases from J, the junction contained 2 bases not matched to a gene. This CDR3 has 15 residues. This chain's CDR3 is CASSSGTGAYNEQFL. CDR3 sequence (DNA): TGTGCCAGCAGCTCCGGGACAGGGGCCTACAATGAGCAGTTCCTC.

As for this clonotype: Mismatch with germline at one junction end may stem from a read error. The CDR3 is CASSQPKLAGNINERFF. The CDR3 DNA sequence: TGCGCCAGCAGCCAACCCAAACTAGCTGGGAATATTAATGAGCGGTTCTTC. This chain links TRBV4-1 with TRBJ2-1; a possible D gene is TRBD2 (6 bases). The CDR3 is made up of 17 amino acids. CDR1 and CDR2 (germline): MGHRA, YSYEKL.

The chain combines TRBV28 with TRBJ2-1, with 11 bases aligning to TRBD2. The junction had 11 bases not matched to a gene; V was cut back by 5 bases and J by 8 bases. Germline V lookup: CDR1 MDHEN, CDR2 SYDVKM. The CDR3 has 16 amino acids. In DNA, the CDR3 is TGTGCCAGCAGTCAGAGTAGCGGGAGGGATGGCGATGAGCAGTTCTTC. Translating gives CASSQSSGRDGDEQFF.

This clonotype was observed at least ten times. The chain combines TRBV11-2 with TRBJ1-3; D remains ambiguous. The CDR3 totals 14 residues. Per the germline V gene, CDR1 is SGHAT and CDR2 is FQNNGV. V lost 1 base and J lost 4, with 8 bases in between. Here the CDR3 reads CASSLGTDGNTIYF. CDR3 in DNA: TGTGCCAGCAGCTTAGGAACGGACGGAAACACCATATATTTT.

The chain has TRBV5-1 and TRBJ2-6; TRBD1 matches at 7 bases. The CDR3 has 15 amino acids. Germline trimming cut 4 bases from V and 2 bases from J; bases unmatched to any gene: 3. CDR1 is SGHRS, CDR2 YFSETQ, per germline. CDR3 bases: TGCGCCAGCAGCGAGGACAGGACTGGGGCCAACGTCCTGACTTTC. Residues: CASSEDRTGANVLTF.

In the case of this clonotype: A read error may explain this, as a much larger clone is one base away. The chain employs TRBV6-1 and TRBJ2-1; no definite D call. V lost 3 bases, J lost 3 bases, and 12 bases lay in between. This CDR3 has 15 amino acids. Per the germline V gene, CDR1 is MNHNS and CDR2 is SASEGT. The CDR3, as DNA: TGTGCCAGCAGTGACTGCGTAGACTTCTACAATGAGCAGTTCTTC. The encoded protein is CASSDCVDFYNEQFF.

This clonotype was seen only a few times. The rearrangement uses TRBV30 and TRBJ2-5, with 11 nucleotides matching TRBD1. Germline CDR1 and CDR2: GTSNPN and SVGIG (reference sequence). The CDR3 has 16 amino acids. V trimming: 1 base; J trimming: 5 bases; junction bases outside the gene matches: 9. The CDR3 here is CAWSEGQGALTETQYF. In DNA form, the CDR3 reads TGTGCCTGGAGTGAAGGACAGGGGGCGCTTACCGAGACCCAGTACTTC.

A few counts support this clonotype. The rearrangement uses TRBV5-1 and TRBJ2-1; the D gene is possibly TRBD1 (6 bases). The germline V gene has CDR1 SGHRS and CDR2 YFSETQ. V was shortened by 3 bases and J by 4 bases, with 23 bases between the two germline ends. The CDR3 consists of 18 residues. The CDR3 nucleotides are TGCGCCAGCAGCTCGAGCCCCCGGGACACCTCACCTTACAATGAGCAGTTCTTC. Its protein is CASSSSPRDTSPYNEQFF.

This clonotype was found many times. The chain couples TRBV6-5 to TRBJ1-5; weak D call: TRBD1 (5 bases). Trimming stripped 2 bases from V and 2 bases from J, with 10 bases between. Germline CDR1 reads MNHEY; CDR2 reads SVGAGI. The CDR3 is 15 amino acids. The CDR3 nucleotides read TGTGCCAGCAGTTACGGGGGGGACGGCAATCAGCCCCAGCATTTT. Translated, it gives CASSYGGDGNQPQHF.

Ten or more counts support this clonotype. The V and J genes are TRBV5-1 and TRBJ1-2, with D hard to call. V dropped 4 bases and J dropped 10 bases, with 17 bases sitting between them. This CDR3 is 13 amino acids long. CDR1 and CDR2 (germline): SGHRS, YFSETQ. In DNA, the CDR3 is TGCGCCAGCAGCCCCGGCGGAGCCCAAACCTACACCTTC. The encoded protein is CASSPGGAQTYTF.

In its sample, this clonotype was seen many times. V and J are TRBV6-5 and TRBJ2-1; D unresolved. Trimming shortened V by 2 bases and J by 0 bases, and 14 bases separated the two germline ends. CDR3 length: 17 residues. CDR1 is MNHEY and CDR2 is SVGAGI in the germline V gene. The CDR3 coding sequence is TGTGCCAGCAGTTACGGGGTAGTCCGGAACTCCTACAATGAGCAGTTCTTC. Translated, it gives CASSYGVVRNSYNEQFF.

Worth noting for this clonotype: The junction and the germline gene differ at one end; a read error may be behind it. The CDR3: CASNPLTTLNSYEQYF. CDR3 sequence (DNA): TGTGCCAGCAACCCACTGACAACACTAAACTCCTACGAACAGTACTTC. The rearrangement joins TRBV11-2 to TRBJ2-7, with D hard to call. There are 16 residues in the CDR3. Germline CDR1 SGHAT, CDR2 FQNNGV.

For this clonotype: With a much larger clone just one base away, this may be a read error. The rearrangement links TRBV14 to TRBJ2-2; D unclear. The V gene lost 0 bases and the J gene lost 0 bases, with 2 bases spanning the gap. CDR1 SGHDN and CDR2 FVKESK come from the germline V gene. This CDR3 region has 14 residues. Here the CDR3 DNA reads TGTGCCAGCAGCCAAGAGGCGAACACCGGGGAGCTGTTTTTT. It yields the protein CASSQEANTGELFF.